Below are 25 T cell receptor beta chains sequenced from a single sample in a study of T cell repertoires in cytomegalovirus infection. Each CDR3 protein is one row after TCRdb ran MiXCR on the reads. The table lists around 320,000 distinct CDR3 sequences, over 7.5% of them singletons. The sample comprised PBMCs. The receptors were sampled from a human donor in good health (CMV status not recorded). Some clones in this sample may be carry-over from other donors' samples.

V gene TRBV12-5 combines with J gene TRBJ2-5, with D hard to call. The germline gives CDR1 LGHNT, CDR2 FRNRAP. CDR3 length: 11 residues. Trimming shortened V by 3 bases and J by 3 bases, and 2 bases separated the two germline ends. CDR3 amino acids: CASGFEETQYF. In nucleotides, the CDR3 is TGTGCTAGTGGTTTTGAAGAGACCCAGTACTTC.

This sequence joins TRBV4-3 and TRBJ2-1, with 14 bases fitting TRBD2. V gave up 0 bases and J gave up 7 bases; unmatched junction bases: 5. Germline-derived CDR1 and CDR2 are LGHNA and YSLEER. The length of the CDR3 is 17 residues. The CDR3 sequence is CASSQDLGLAGVNEQFF. For the CDR3, the DNA is TGCGCCAGCAGCCAAGATCTGGGACTAGCGGGAGTTAATGAGCAGTTCTTC.

This clonotype showed up many times. The chain carries TRBV7-2 and TRBJ1-1, with D possibly matching TRBD1 (5 bases). Germline CDR1 and CDR2: SGHTA and FQGNSA. The CDR3 runs 14 residues. V gave up 5 bases and J gave up 8 bases, with 18 bases separating them. Here the CDR3 reads CASSLGTVVREAFF. DNA for the CDR3: TGTGCCAGCAGCCTTGGGACCGTCGTTCGAGAAGCTTTCTTT.

The chain employs TRBV9 and TRBJ2-7; TRBD2 agrees at 9 bases. The length of the CDR3 is 15 residues. Per germline, CDR1 SGDLS and CDR2 YYNGEE. V lost 3 bases, J lost 6 bases, and 10 bases stayed unmatched. In nucleotides, the CDR3 is TGTGCCAGCAGCGCCGCCCCAAGCGGGAGGACCGAGCAGTACTTC. Amino acids: CASSAAPSGRTEQYF.

In its sample, this clonotype was seen a few times. The V call is TRBV9, the J call TRBJ2-1; D gene uncertain. This CDR3 region has 15 residues. Germline CDR1 and CDR2: SGDLS and YYNGEE. V was pared by 0 bases and J by 7 bases, with 14 bases between. The CDR3 spells CASSVEAKRLNEQFF. Here the CDR3 DNA reads TGTGCCAGCAGCGTAGAAGCAAAAAGGCTAAATGAGCAGTTCTTC.

This clonotype turned up a few times. The genes are TRBV28 and TRBJ1-2; the D is unclear. V lost 3 bases and J lost 8, with 10 bases in between. CDR3 length: 12 residues. The germline gives CDR1 MDHEN, CDR2 SYDVKM. DNA for the CDR3: TGTGCCAGCAGTTTCAGAAGACGAGGCTACACCTTC. This translates into CASSFRRRGYTF.

This clonotype was seen a few times. The V and J genes are TRBV7-4 and TRBJ2-7; 8 nucleotides match TRBD1. Germline V CDR1 and CDR2: SGHVT, SQSDAQ. The CDR3 totals 15 residues. The ends lost 4 bases at V and 3 bases at J; junction bases unmatched: 8. CDR3 in amino acids: CASSWTGTGLYEQYF. CDR3 in DNA: TGTGCCAGCAGCTGGACCGGGACAGGCCTCTACGAGCAGTACTTC.

This clonotype was counted ten times or more. The chain employs TRBV12-3 or TRBV12-4 and TRBJ1-1, with 8 bases lining up with TRBD1. The CDR3 contains 15 residues. V shed 3 bases, J shed 1 base, and the junction held 4 bases outside the gene matches. The CDR3 reads CASSFGDRRNTEAFF. The DNA of the CDR3 is TGTGCCAGCAGTTTCGGGGACAGGAGGAACACTGAAGCTTTCTTT.

A word on this clonotype: The CDR3 end shows no conserved phenylalanine or tryptophan, and so a read error is likely. The DNA is left out, because the CDR3 cannot be placed on it with certainty; the CDR3 is given as TCRdb lists it. This sequence joins TRBV7-8 and TRBJ2-1; the table's TRBD1 call for D was not verified on the DNA. A total of 12 residues make up the CDR3, ends included. Per germline, CDR1 SGHVS and CDR2 FQNEAQ. The CDR3 reads CASSPGGGPMFC.

The chain is built from TRBV6-2 or TRBV6-3 and TRBJ2-7; D is possibly TRBD1 or TRBD2 (5 bases each). The CDR3 sequence is 11 residues long. Deletions cut 8 bases from V and 6 bases from J, with 11 bases between. Germline V CDR1 and CDR2: MNHEY, SVGEGT. CDR3 loop: CASRDHLEQYF. CDR3 bases: TGTGCCAGCCGGGACCATCTCGAGCAGTACTTC.

The chain carries TRBV7-2 and TRBJ2-3; D unclear. The CDR3 is made up of 11 amino acids. Trimming removed 7 bases at V and 5 bases at J, with 7 bases between. Germline CDR1 is SGHTA and CDR2 is FQGNSA. The CDR3 DNA reads as TGTGCCAGCACAAGAGGAGATACGCAGTATTTT. Protein sequence: CASTRGDTQYF.

The V and J genes are TRBV12-3 or TRBV12-4 and TRBJ1-3, with 7 bases matching TRBD1. This CDR3 is built from 15 residues. The V gene end was trimmed by 4 bases and the J gene end by 3 bases; junction bases not matched to a gene: 6. The CDR3 sequence is CASSWGTVNGNTIYF. The CDR3 nucleotides read TGTGCCAGCAGTTGGGGGACAGTAAATGGAAACACCATATATTTT.

The genes are TRBV28 and TRBJ2-5; possibly TRBD1 for D (6 bases). CDR3 size: 16 residues. Germline CDR1 MDHEN, CDR2 SYDVKM. V gave up 2 bases and J gave up 5 bases, with 18 bases separating them. Written as DNA, the CDR3 is TGTGCCAGCAGTTTAATTCCGGGACACACGGGGGAGACCCAGTACTTC. Protein: CASSLIPGHTGETQYF.

This clonotype was counted at least ten times. The CDR3 coding sequence is TGTGCCACCAGTGACCCAGGCCCGGGGCAAGAGACCCAGTACTTC. Amino acids: CATSDPGPGQETQYF. V and J are TRBV24-1 and TRBJ2-5, with D tentatively TRBD2 (5 bases). The length of the CDR3 is 15 residues. In germline, CDR1 is KGHDR, CDR2 SFDVKD. Trimming stripped 4 bases from V and 2 bases from J, with 13 bases between.

The chain combines TRBV24-1 with TRBJ2-7; D possibly matches TRBD1 or TRBD2 (5 bases each). The CDR3 loop spans 13 amino acids. Germline assignment: CDR1 KGHDR and CDR2 SFDVKD. V was shortened by 3 bases and J by 6 bases, with 11 bases between the two germline ends. CDR3 amino acids: CATSDHSGSEQYF. CDR3 coding DNA: TGTGCCACCAGTGATCACTCAGGGAGCGAGCAGTACTTC.

Ten or more counts support this clonotype. The V and J genes are TRBV7-2 and TRBJ1-1, with 7 bases fitting TRBD1. Germline V gene sequence: CDR1 SGHTA, CDR2 FQGNSA. V lost 5 bases to trimming and J lost 2 bases; unmatched junction nucleotides: 5. The CDR3 has 14 amino acids. DNA for the CDR3: TGTGCCAGCAGCAACGACAGGGCCAACACTGAAGCTTTCTTT. It translates to CASSNDRANTEAFF.

This clonotype has more than one count but fewer than ten. This chain connects TRBV7-2 to TRBJ2-7; 8 positions agree with TRBD2. This CDR3 contains 15 residues. V trimming: 1 base; J trimming: 6 bases; junction bases outside the gene matches: 8. Germline loops: CDR1 SGHTA, CDR2 FQGNSA. As DNA, the CDR3 is TGTGCCAGCAGCTTAGATCAGCGGGAGTATGGCGAGCAGTACTTC. Translation gives CASSLDQREYGEQYF.

This chain joins TRBV27 and TRBJ2-1, with D possibly TRBD2 on 5 matching bases. Germline values: CDR1 MNHEY, CDR2 SMNVEV (reference sequence). The CDR3 loop spans 15 amino acids. V was clipped by 4 bases and J by 4 bases, with 14 bases between them. Here the CDR3 reads CASSSDSSGYNEQFF. The CDR3 DNA follows: TGTGCCAGCAGTTCCGATTCGAGCGGTTACAATGAGCAGTTCTTC.

This clonotype was observed a handful of times. The chain is built from TRBV10-3 and TRBJ2-3, with unresolved D. The CDR3 consists of 15 residues. V lost 0 bases, J lost 0 bases, and 7 bases lay in between. The V gene's germline CDR1 is ENHRY and CDR2 SYGVKD. For the CDR3, the DNA is TGTGCCATCAGTGAGTCTAGCAGAAGCACAGATACGCAGTATTTT. It codes for CAISESSRSTDTQYF.

A few counts support this clonotype. The chain joins TRBV12-3 or TRBV12-4 to TRBJ2-2; 11 nucleotides line up with TRBD2. V shed 7 bases, J shed 4 bases, and the junction held 8 bases outside the gene matches. There are 16 residues in the CDR3. CDR3 nucleotide sequence: TGTGCCAGCATTTCGGGTGGACTAGCGGGCACCGGGGAGCTGTTTTTT. Translated: CASISGGLAGTGELFF.

This clonotype was counted between two and nine times. The V gene is TRBV5-1, the J gene TRBJ1-1; D is ambiguous. In germline, CDR1 is SGHRS, CDR2 YFSETQ. The CDR3 totals 13 residues. Trimming shortened V by 3 bases and J by 4 bases, and 10 bases separated the two germline ends. CDR3 residues: CASSSGWGTEAFF. The DNA for the CDR3 is TGCGCCAGCAGCTCCGGTTGGGGCACTGAAGCTTTCTTT.

Concerning this clonotype: A clone one base away is much larger, so this may be a read error. CDR3 amino acids: CAGSPRGGGYEKLFF. DNA of the CDR3: TGTGCCGGCAGTCCCCGTGGAGGGGGGTATGAAAAACTGTTTTTT. The chain couples TRBV6-6 to TRBJ1-4; D is perhaps TRBD1 (6 bases). CDR3 size: 15 residues. Germline CDR1 reads MNHNY; CDR2 reads SVGAGI (reference sequence).

The V call is TRBV6-2 or TRBV6-3, the J call TRBJ1-5; TRBD1 agrees at 7 bases. V was pared by 8 bases and J by 0 bases, with 10 bases of the junction left unmatched. The CDR3 has 16 amino acids. The germline V gene encodes CDR1 MNHEY and CDR2 SVGEGT. The CDR3 sequence is CASAPDRDYSNQPQHF. DNA for the CDR3: TGTGCCAGCGCCCCCGACAGGGACTATAGCAATCAGCCCCAGCATTTT.

V usage is TRBV2 and J usage is TRBJ2-3, with D perhaps TRBD2 (5 bases). This CDR3 spans 13 amino acids. The ends were cut back, 4 bases at V and 2 bases at J, with 7 bases in the middle. Germline CDR1 SNHLY, CDR2 FYNNEI. CDR3 protein: CASSVRDTDTQYF. DNA of the CDR3: TGTGCCAGCAGTGTCCGGGACACAGATACGCAGTATTTT. The full variable domain, in which reference TRBV2 and TRBJ2-3 provide the parts outside the CDR3, is EPEVTQTPSHQVTQMGQEVILRCVPISNHLYFYWYRQILGQKVEFLVSFYNNEISEKSEIFDDQFSVERPDGSNFTLKIRSTKLEDSAMYFCASSVRDTDTQYFGPGTRLTVL.

V gene TRBV4-2 combines with J gene TRBJ1-1, with 8 bases lining up with TRBD1. CDR1 and CDR2 (germline): LGHNA, YNFKEQ. With V trimmed by 5 bases and J by 0 bases, 11 bases remained unmatched. This CDR3 region has 17 residues. CDR3 nucleotides: TGTGCCAGCAGCAAAGGGTTACAGGGGGGGGTGAACACTGAAGCTTTCTTT. This translates into CASSKGLQGGVNTEAFF.